The 13 T cell receptor beta chains reported below all come from one sample, sequenced in a study of control samples from healthy donors and cancer patients. Only in-frame clones appear in the TCRdb table, and some are missing; sequencing was by immunoSEQ multiplex PCR. This table has about 30,000 clones, 79% appearing once. The sample was PBMCs. All receptors derive from a man aged 55-75 years with head and neck cancer.

Relative to its sample, this clone is medium-sized. The rearrangement links TRBV4-1 to TRBJ2-1; 7 bases fit TRBD2. From germline, CDR1 is MGHRA and CDR2 YSYEKL. The V gene end was trimmed by 4 bases and the J gene end by 7 bases; junction bases not matched to a gene: 4. This CDR3 contains 13 residues. The CDR3 reads CASSPGGRNEQFF. As DNA, the CDR3 is TGCGCCAGCAGCCCGGGGGGTAGGAATGAGCAGTTCTTC.

The chain carries TRBV28 and TRBJ1-6; D unresolved. The CDR3 spans 13 residues. Trimming stripped 9 bases from V and 7 bases from J, with 13 bases between. The germline V gene has CDR1 MDHEN and CDR2 SYDVKM. Written as DNA, the CDR3 is TGTGCCAGTCGGGCTTCGGGCAATTCACCCCTCCACTTT. Translated: CASRASGNSPLHF.

The chain recombines TRBV15 with TRBJ1-1; D remains unclear. From germline, CDR1 is LNHNV and CDR2 YYDKDF (reference sequence). The CDR3 runs to 14 residues. V lost 2 bases and J 0 bases, leaving 7 bases between the germline ends. CDR3 coding DNA: TGTGCCACCAGCAGACAGCTAATGAACACTGAAGCTTTCTTT. As protein: CATSRQLMNTEAFF.

The chain employs TRBV11-2 and TRBJ2-7, with 12 bases aligning to TRBD2. The V segment lost 4 bases and the J segment 2 bases; nucleotides outside the gene matches: 9. Germline V gene data show CDR1 as SGHAT and CDR2 as FQNNGV. The CDR3 runs to 17 residues. Here the CDR3 DNA reads TGTGCCAGCAGCTCTAGACTAGCGGGAGCCGCCACCTACGAGCAGTACTTC. Its protein is CASSSRLAGAATYEQYF.

This clone was detected only a few times. CDR3 in amino acids: CASSLPSCEQFF. In DNA, the CDR3 is TGCGCCAGCAGCCTCCCTAGTTGTGAGCAGTTCTTC. The chain uses TRBV10-1 and TRBJ2-1; D not resolved. This CDR3 has 12 residues. Germline values: CDR1 WNHNN, CDR2 SYGVQD (reference sequence). V lost 6 bases, J lost 9 bases, and 12 bases lay in between.

The V gene is TRBV9, the J gene TRBJ1-3; a possible D gene is TRBD1 (5 bases). CDR3 length: 14 residues. V lost 0 bases, J lost 4 bases, and 8 bases lay in between. Germline assignment: CDR1 SGDLS and CDR2 YYNGEE. DNA for the CDR3: TGTGCCAGCAGCGTAGGGGGCGCGGGAAACACCATATATTTT. This sequence encodes CASSVGGAGNTIYF.

The V gene is TRBV5-1, the J gene TRBJ2-5; no definite D call. The germline CDR1 and CDR2 sequences are SGHRS and YFSETQ. V was shortened by 8 bases and J by 3 bases, with 14 bases between the two germline ends. CDR3 size: 13 residues. CDR3 residues: CASKTTIEETQYF. The DNA for the CDR3 is TGCGCCAGTAAAACGACGATCGAAGAGACCCAGTACTTC.

The chain recombines TRBV29-1 with TRBJ1-1; D remains unclear. This CDR3 has 14 amino acids. In germline, CDR1 is SQVTM, CDR2 ANQGSEA. With 1 base removed from V and 2 bases from J, the gap between germline ends came to 11 bases. In DNA form, the CDR3 reads TGCAGCGTTGAAGTTCCGGCTCATAACACTGAAGCTTTCTTT. It codes for CSVEVPAHNTEAFF.

This clone was seen once. The V call is TRBV28, the J call TRBJ2-1; D remains ambiguous. The CDR3 consists of 11 residues. Germline V gene data show CDR1 as MDHEN and CDR2 as SYDVKM. V was pared by 4 bases and J by 2 bases, with 0 bases between. The CDR3 coding sequence is TGTGCCAGCAGTTCCTACAATGAGCAGTTCTTC. It yields the protein CASSSYNEQFF.

The genes are TRBV7-3 and TRBJ1-5; possibly TRBD1 for D (5 bases). CDR1 and CDR2 (germline): SGHTA, FQGTGA. This CDR3 comprises 13 residues. V lost 4 bases and J lost 4, with 8 bases in between. The CDR3 reads CASSSDNNQPQHF. The CDR3 coding sequence is TGTGCCAGCAGCTCGGACAATAATCAGCCCCAGCATTTT.

The chain couples TRBV5-1 to TRBJ1-5; D possibly corresponds to TRBD1 (6 bases). V dropped 8 bases and J dropped 7 bases, with 22 bases sitting between them. Germline CDR1 is SGHRS and CDR2 is YFSETQ. This CDR3 is built from 15 residues. CDR3 sequence: CARALWGGPGQPQHF. CDR3 nucleotides: TGCGCCAGGGCCCTTTGGGGGGGCCCCGGGCAGCCCCAGCATTTT.

The rearrangement joins TRBV28 to TRBJ1-3; the D gene is possibly TRBD1 (5 bases). The CDR3 runs 14 residues. Germline V gene sequence: CDR1 MDHEN, CDR2 SYDVKM. V was cut by 6 bases and J by 5 bases, with 14 bases left in between. The CDR3 spells CASRSGAVRNTIYF. CDR3 coding DNA: TGTGCCAGCAGAAGTGGGGCAGTAAGAAACACCATATATTTT.

This clone is medium-sized. The rearrangement joins TRBV7-3 to TRBJ2-7; 8 positions match TRBD1. CDR3 length equals 14 residues. J lost 4 bases, V lost 2 bases, and 4 bases had no gene match. CDR1 and CDR2 from the germline V gene are SGHTA and FQGTGA. CDR3 DNA: TGTGCCAGCAGCTTAGGATGGACAGGGTACGAGCAGTACTTC. This translates into CASSLGWTGYEQYF.